These 13 T cell receptor beta chains were all obtained from the same sample, sequenced in a study of blood T cell repertoires in COVID-19. Measured with immunoSEQ multiplex PCR; TCRdb has only the in-frame clones, and not every one. The sample has approximately 220,000 clones, about 87% seen once. Sample: PBMCs or T cells enriched from blood (not recorded which). Every receptor here comes from a woman between 25 and 40 years old who had recovered from COVID-19.

The sample holds one count of this clone. This rearrangement joins TRBV28 to TRBJ1-4, with no clear D. From germline, CDR1 is MDHEN and CDR2 SYDVKM. The CDR3 has 17 residues. Trimming took 6 bases from V and 6 from J, leaving 23 bases between them. CDR3 nucleotides: TGTGCCAGCAGCCCCCTTGGGGTCGGGGTATCAGATGAAAAACTGTTTTTT. Translated, it gives CASSPLGVGVSDEKLFF.

This clone occurred once. V is TRBV19 and J is TRBJ2-5; TRBD2 matches 7 bases. Germline CDR1 and CDR2: LNHDA and SQIVND (reference sequence). The CDR3 covers 17 residues. The ends lost 2 bases at V and 2 bases at J; junction bases unmatched: 11. The CDR3 spells CASSIIRRGVGQETQYF. The CDR3 nucleotides read TGTGCCAGTAGTATAATCCGTCGGGGGGTGGGACAAGAGACCCAGTACTTC.

Here the CDR3 DNA reads TGTGCCAGCAGTATCCGGGACAGCGGTAACTATGGCTACACCTTC. Encoded protein: CASSIRDSGNYGYTF. This chain connects TRBV25-1 to TRBJ1-2, with 7 bases matching TRBD1. CDR3 length: 15 amino acids. Germline CDR1 and CDR2: MGHDK and SYGVNS. With V trimmed by 5 bases and J by 1 base, 7 bases remained unmatched.

The J gene is TRBJ2-1, the V gene TRBV28; 9 nucleotides align to TRBD1. The CDR3 covers 16 residues. The germline V gene has CDR1 MDHEN and CDR2 SYDVKM. V trimming: 2 bases; J trimming: 6 bases; junction bases outside the gene matches: 8. The CDR3 coding sequence is TGTGCCAGCAGTTTAGCGGGACAGGGTAGAGGCAATGAGCAGTTCTTC. It codes for CASSLAGQGRGNEQFF.

The chain uses TRBV7-3 and TRBJ2-7; D remains ambiguous. Germline CDR1 SGHTA, CDR2 FQGTGA. The CDR3 loop spans 13 amino acids. V lost 3 bases and J 3 bases, leaving 9 bases between the germline ends. The CDR3 DNA follows: TGTGCCAGCAGCTTTGGCGGAAACTACGAGCAGTACTTC. Amino acid sequence: CASSFGGNYEQYF.

The sample holds one count of this clone. This chain uses TRBV7-2 with TRBJ2-3, with 11 bases fitting TRBD2. This CDR3 has 15 residues. Germline V gene data show CDR1 as SGHTA and CDR2 as FQGNSA. The V segment lost 5 bases and the J segment 5 bases; nucleotides outside the gene matches: 6. CDR3 sequence: CASSPLAGEVDTQYF. The CDR3 DNA reads as TGTGCCAGCAGCCCACTAGCGGGGGAGGTAGATACGCAGTATTTT.

The CDR3 DNA reads as TGTGCCAGCAGCGTAGGGGTCAGGGATGGCTACACCTTC. The encoded protein is CASSVGVRDGYTF. This sequence joins TRBV9 and TRBJ1-2, with a possible D match to TRBD1 (5 bases). Germline CDR1 is SGDLS and CDR2 is YYNGEE. Trimming took off 0 bases at V and 6 bases at J, with 9 bases between the two ends. CDR3 length: 13 residues.

The chain employs TRBV19 and TRBJ1-5, with D perhaps matching TRBD1 (6 bases). Trimming took off 4 bases at V and 5 bases at J, with 12 bases between the two ends. The CDR3 is 14 amino acids. Germline CDR1 LNHDA, CDR2 SQIVND (reference sequence). CDR3 residues: CASSRGPLHQPQHF. CDR3 in DNA: TGTGCCAGTAGTAGGGGGCCCCTTCATCAGCCCCAGCATTTT.

The rearrangement joins TRBV20-1 to TRBJ1-1; 7 positions agree with TRBD1. Trimming removed 5 bases from V and 7 bases from J; junction bases left unmatched: 4. The CDR3 totals 11 residues. CDR1 DFQATT and CDR2 SNEGSKA come from the germline V gene (reference sequence). The CDR3 loop reads CSAYRGGEAFF. The CDR3 DNA sequence: TGCAGTGCTTACAGGGGAGGTGAAGCTTTCTTT.

The chain employs TRBV19 and TRBJ2-5; D remains unclear. Between the trimmed V and J ends, which lost 4 bases and 3 bases, there was a span of 9 bases. CDR1 is LNHDA and CDR2 is SQIVND in the germline V gene (reference sequence). This CDR3 region has 13 residues. CDR3 sequence (DNA): TGTGCCAGTAGTACAGGATGGGAAGAGACCCAGTACTTC. Translating it yields CASSTGWEETQYF.

The rearrangement links TRBV11-2 to TRBJ1-3; 8 positions match TRBD1. The germline gives CDR1 SGHAT, CDR2 FQNNGV. This CDR3 has 14 residues. J was trimmed by 3 bases and V by 6 bases; bases with no gene match: 4. CDR3 coding DNA: TGTGCCAGCAGTCAAACAGGGGGTGGAAACACCATATATTTT. Translated, it gives CASSQTGGGNTIYF.

This rearrangement joins TRBV2 to TRBJ2-3, with D perhaps TRBD2 (5 bases). The V end lost 7 bases, the J end lost 2 bases, and 10 bases lay between the germline ends. The V gene's germline CDR1 is SNHLY and CDR2 FYNNEI. The CDR3 loop spans 13 amino acids. This chain's CDR3 is CASMRANTDTQYF. The CDR3 bases are TGTGCCAGCATGCGGGCTAACACAGATACGCAGTATTTT.

The chain joins TRBV23-1 to TRBJ1-2, with D possibly matching TRBD1 (5 bases). TRBV23-1 is treated as an ORF (open reading frame) with a function not yet certain. The CDR3 runs 14 residues. Trimming took 0 bases from V and 5 from J, leaving 10 bases between them. In DNA, the CDR3 is TGCGCCAGCAGTCAATCGAAAGGGGTTTATGGCTACACCTTC. Its protein product is CASSQSKGVYGYTF.